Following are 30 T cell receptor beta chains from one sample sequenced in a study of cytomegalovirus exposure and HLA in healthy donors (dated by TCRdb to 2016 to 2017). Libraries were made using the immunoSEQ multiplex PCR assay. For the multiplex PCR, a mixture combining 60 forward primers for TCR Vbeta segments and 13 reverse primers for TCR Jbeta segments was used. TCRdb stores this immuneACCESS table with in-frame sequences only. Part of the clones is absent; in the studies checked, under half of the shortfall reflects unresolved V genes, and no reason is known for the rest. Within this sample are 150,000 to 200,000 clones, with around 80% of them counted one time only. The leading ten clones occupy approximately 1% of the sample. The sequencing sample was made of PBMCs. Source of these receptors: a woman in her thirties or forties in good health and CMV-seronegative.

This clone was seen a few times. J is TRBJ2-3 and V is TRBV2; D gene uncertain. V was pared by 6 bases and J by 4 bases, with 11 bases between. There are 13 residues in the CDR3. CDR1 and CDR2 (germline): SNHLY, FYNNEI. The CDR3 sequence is CASSETRADTQYF. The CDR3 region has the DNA TGTGCCAGCAGCGAAACCCGCGCAGATACGCAGTATTTT.

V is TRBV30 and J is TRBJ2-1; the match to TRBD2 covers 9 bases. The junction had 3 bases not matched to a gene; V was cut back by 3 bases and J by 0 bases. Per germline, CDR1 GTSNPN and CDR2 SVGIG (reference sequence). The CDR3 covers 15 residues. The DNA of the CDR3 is TGTGCCTGGAGCCTAGCGGGACGCTCCTACAATGAGCAGTTCTTC. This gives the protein CAWSLAGRSYNEQFF.

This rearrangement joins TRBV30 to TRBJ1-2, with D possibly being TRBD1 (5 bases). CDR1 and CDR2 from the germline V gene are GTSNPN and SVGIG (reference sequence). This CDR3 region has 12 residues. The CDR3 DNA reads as TGTGCAGACGGGGGGTTCAACTATGGCTACACCTTC. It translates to CADGGFNYGYTF.

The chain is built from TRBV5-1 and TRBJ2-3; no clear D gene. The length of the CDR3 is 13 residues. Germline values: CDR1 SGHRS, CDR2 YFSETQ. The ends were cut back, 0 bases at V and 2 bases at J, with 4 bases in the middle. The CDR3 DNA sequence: TGCGCCAGCAGCTTGGACAACACAGATACGCAGTATTTT. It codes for CASSLDNTDTQYF.

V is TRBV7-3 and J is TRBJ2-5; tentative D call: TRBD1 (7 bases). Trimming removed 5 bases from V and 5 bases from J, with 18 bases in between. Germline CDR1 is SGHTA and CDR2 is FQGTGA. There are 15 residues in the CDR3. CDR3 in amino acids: CASSHGAGGMETQYF. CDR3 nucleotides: TGTGCCAGCAGCCATGGGGCAGGGGGGATGGAGACCCAGTACTTC.

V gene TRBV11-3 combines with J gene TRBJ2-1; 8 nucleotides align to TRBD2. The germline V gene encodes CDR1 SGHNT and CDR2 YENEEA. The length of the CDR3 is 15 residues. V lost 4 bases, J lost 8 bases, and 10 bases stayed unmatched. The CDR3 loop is CASSSIGPGGDEQFF. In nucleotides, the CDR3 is TGTGCCAGCAGCTCCATCGGTCCGGGAGGGGATGAGCAGTTCTTC.

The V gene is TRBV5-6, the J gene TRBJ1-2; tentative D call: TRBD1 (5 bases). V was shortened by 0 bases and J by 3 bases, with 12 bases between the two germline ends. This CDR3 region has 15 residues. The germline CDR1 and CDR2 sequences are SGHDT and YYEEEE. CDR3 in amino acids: CASSLVGGGDYGYTF. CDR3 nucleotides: TGTGCCAGCAGCTTGGTCGGGGGAGGTGACTATGGCTACACCTTC.

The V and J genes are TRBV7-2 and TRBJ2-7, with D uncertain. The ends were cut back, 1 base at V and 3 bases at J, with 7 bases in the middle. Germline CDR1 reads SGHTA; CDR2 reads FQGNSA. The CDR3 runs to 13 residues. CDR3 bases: TGTGCCAGCAGCTTAGTACAACGCTACGAGCAGTACTTC. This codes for CASSLVQRYEQYF.

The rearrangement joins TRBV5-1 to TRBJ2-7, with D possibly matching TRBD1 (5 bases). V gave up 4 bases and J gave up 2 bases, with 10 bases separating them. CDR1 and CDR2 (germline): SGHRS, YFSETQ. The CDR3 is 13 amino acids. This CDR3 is CASSLAGPYEQYF. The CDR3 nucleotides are TGCGCCAGCAGCCTCGCAGGGCCCTACGAGCAGTACTTC.

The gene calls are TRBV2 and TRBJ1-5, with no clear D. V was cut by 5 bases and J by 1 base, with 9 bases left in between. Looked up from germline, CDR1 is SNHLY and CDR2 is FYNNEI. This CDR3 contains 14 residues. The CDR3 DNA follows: TGTGCCAGCAGTCCCGACGGGAGCAATCAGCCCCAGCATTTT. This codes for CASSPDGSNQPQHF.

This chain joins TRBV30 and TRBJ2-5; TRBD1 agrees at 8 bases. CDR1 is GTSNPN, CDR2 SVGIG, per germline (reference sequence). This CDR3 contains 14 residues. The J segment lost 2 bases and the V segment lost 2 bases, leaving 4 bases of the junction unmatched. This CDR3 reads CAWSPGTGQETQYF. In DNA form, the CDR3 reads TGTGCCTGGAGTCCTGGGACAGGTCAAGAGACCCAGTACTTC.

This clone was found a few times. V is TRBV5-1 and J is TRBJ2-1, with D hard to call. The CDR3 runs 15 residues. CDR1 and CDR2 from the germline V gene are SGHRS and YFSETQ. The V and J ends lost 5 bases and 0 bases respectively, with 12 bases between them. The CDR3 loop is CASSDSSGSYNEQFF. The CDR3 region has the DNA TGCGCCAGCAGTGACTCGAGTGGCTCCTACAATGAGCAGTTCTTC.

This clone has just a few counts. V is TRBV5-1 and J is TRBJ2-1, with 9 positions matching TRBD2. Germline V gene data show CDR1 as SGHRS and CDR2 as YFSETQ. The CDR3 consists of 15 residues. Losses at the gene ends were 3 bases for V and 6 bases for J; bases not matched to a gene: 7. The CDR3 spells CASSSSGMPSNEQFF. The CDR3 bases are TGCGCCAGCAGCTCTAGCGGGATGCCCTCCAATGAGCAGTTCTTC.

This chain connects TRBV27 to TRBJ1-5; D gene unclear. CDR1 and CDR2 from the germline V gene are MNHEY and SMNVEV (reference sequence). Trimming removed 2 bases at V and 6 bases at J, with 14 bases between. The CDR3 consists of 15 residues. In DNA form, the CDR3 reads TGTGCCAGCAGTTTAGAGGGCGCTGGAAGTCAGCCCCAGCATTTT. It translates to CASSLEGAGSQPQHF.

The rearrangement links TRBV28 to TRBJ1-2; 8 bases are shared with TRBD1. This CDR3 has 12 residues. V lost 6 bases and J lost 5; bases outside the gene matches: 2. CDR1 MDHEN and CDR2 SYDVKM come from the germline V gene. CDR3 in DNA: TGTGCCAGCAGACAGGGGGGTTATGGCTACACCTTC. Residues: CASRQGGYGYTF.

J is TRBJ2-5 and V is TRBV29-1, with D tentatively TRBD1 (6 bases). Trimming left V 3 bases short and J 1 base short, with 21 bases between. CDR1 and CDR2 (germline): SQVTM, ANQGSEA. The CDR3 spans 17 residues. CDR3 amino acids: CSVDQEGVLGSQETQYF. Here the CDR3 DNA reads TGCAGCGTTGACCAAGAGGGGGTGCTCGGAAGCCAAGAGACCCAGTACTTC.

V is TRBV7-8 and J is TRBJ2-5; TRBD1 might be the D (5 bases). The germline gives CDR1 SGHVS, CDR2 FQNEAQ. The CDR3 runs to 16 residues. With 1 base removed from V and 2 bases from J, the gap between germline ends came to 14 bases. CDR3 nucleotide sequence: TGTGCCAGCAGCTTAGGAGCAGGGTACGGGCAAGAGACCCAGTACTTC. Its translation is CASSLGAGYGQETQYF.

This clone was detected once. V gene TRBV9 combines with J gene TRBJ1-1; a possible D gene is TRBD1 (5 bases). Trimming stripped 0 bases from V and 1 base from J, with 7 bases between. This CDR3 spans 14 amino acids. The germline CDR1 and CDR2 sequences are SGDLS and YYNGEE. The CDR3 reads CASSVAQANTEAFF. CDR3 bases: TGTGCCAGCAGCGTAGCACAGGCGAACACTGAAGCTTTCTTT.

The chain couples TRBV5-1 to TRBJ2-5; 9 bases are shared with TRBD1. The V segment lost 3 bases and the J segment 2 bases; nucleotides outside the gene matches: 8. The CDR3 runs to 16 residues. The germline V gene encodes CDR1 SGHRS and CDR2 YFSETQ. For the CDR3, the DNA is TGCGCCAGCAGCTCGACCGGGGACAGGGCTCAAGAGACCCAGTACTTC. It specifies CASSSTGDRAQETQYF.

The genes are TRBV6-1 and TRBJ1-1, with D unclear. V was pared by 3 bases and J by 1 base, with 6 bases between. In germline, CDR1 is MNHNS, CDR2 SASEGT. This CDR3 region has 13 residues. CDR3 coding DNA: TGTGCCAGCAGTGACAGAAAGAACACTGAAGCTTTCTTT. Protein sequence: CASSDRKNTEAFF.

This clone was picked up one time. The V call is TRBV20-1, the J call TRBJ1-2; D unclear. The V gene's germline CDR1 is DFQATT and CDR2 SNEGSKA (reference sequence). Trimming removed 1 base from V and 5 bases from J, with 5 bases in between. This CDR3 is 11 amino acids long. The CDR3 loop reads CSARGGYGYTF. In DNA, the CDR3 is TGCAGTGCTAGAGGAGGGTATGGCTACACCTTC.

CDR3 coding DNA: TGTGCCTGGAGTGTAGGAGGCAGCGGGAACTATGGCTACACCTTC. Translated: CAWSVGGSGNYGYTF. The chain employs TRBV30 and TRBJ1-2; no reliable D call. V lost 0 bases, J lost 2 bases, and 13 bases lay in between. CDR3 size: 15 residues. CDR1 and CDR2 (germline): GTSNPN, SVGIG (reference sequence).

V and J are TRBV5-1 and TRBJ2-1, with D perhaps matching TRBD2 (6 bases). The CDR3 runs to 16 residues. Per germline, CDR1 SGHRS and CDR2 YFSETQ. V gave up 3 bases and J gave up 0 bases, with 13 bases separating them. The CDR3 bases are TGCGCCAGCAGCTCGGGACTTGGAAGCTCCTACAATGAGCAGTTCTTC. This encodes CASSSGLGSSYNEQFF.

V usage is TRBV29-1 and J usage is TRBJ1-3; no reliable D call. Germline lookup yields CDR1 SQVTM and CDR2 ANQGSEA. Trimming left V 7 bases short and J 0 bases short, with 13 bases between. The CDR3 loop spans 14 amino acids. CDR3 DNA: TGCAGCGCGATTATCCAACTCTCTGGAAACACCATATATTTT. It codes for CSAIIQLSGNTIYF.

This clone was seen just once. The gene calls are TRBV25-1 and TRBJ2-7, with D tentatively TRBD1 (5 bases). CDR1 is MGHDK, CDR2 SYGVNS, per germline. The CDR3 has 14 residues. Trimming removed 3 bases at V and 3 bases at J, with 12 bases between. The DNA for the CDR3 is TGTGCCAGCAGTGATTCGTCAGGGTACTACGAGCAGTACTTC. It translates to CASSDSSGYYEQYF.

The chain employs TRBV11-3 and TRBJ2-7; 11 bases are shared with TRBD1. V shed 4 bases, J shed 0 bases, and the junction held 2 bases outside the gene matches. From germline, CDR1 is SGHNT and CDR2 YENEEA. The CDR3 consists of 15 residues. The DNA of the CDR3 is TGTGCCAGCAGCTCGGGACAGGGGGACTCCTACGAGCAGTACTTC. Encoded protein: CASSSGQGDSYEQYF. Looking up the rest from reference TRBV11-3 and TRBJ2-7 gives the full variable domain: EAGVVQSPRYKIIEKKQPVAFWCNPISGHNTLYWYLQNLGQGPELLIRYENEEAVDDSQLPKDRFSAERLKGVDSTLKIQPAELGDSAVYLCASSSGQGDSYEQYFGPGTRLTVT.

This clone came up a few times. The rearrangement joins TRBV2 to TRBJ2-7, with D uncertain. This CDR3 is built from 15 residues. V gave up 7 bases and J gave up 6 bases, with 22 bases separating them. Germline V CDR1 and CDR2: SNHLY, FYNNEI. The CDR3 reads CASIPATTTKGEQYF. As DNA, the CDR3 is TGTGCCAGCATCCCGGCAACTACCACCAAAGGCGAGCAGTACTTC.

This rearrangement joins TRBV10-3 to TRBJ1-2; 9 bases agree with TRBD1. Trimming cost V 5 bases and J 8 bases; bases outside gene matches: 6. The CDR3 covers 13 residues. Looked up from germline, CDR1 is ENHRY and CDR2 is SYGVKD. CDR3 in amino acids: CAISPDRGRGYTF. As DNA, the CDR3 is TGTGCCATCAGTCCAGACAGGGGGAGAGGCTACACCTTC.

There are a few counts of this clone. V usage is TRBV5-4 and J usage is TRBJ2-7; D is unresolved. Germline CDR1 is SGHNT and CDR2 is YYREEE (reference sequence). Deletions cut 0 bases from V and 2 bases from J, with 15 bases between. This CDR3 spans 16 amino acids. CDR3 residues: CASSLDLATLPYEQYF. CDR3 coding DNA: TGTGCCAGCAGCTTGGATTTAGCCACCTTACCCTACGAGCAGTACTTC. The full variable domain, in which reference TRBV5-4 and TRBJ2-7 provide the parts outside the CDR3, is ETGVTQSPTHLIKTRGQQVTLRCSSQSGHNTVSWYQQALGQGPQFIFQYYREEENGRGNFPPRFSGLQFPNYSSELNVNALELDDSALYLCASSLDLATLPYEQYFGPGTRLTVT.

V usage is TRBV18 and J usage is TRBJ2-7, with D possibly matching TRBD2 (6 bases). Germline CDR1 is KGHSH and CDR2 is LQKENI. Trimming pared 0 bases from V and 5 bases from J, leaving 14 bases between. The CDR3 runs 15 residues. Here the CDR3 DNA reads TGTGCCAGCTCACCACCTAGCGGCTTCGGACACGAGCAGTACTTC. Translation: CASSPPSGFGHEQYF. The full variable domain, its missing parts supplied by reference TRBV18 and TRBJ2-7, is NAGVMQNPRHLVRRRGQEARLRCSPMKGHSHVYWYRQLPEEGLKFMVYLQKENIIDESGMPKERFSAEFPKEGPSILRIQQVVRGDSAAYFCASSPPSGFGHEQYFGPGTRLTVT.